Shown below are 2 T cell receptor beta chains from a single sample sequenced in a study of Ad26.COV2.S vaccination and SARS-CoV-2 variants. As for treatment: 15 to 20 received Ad26.COV2.S at low or high dose, single or two shots; a few received placebo; per-sample allocation not given. All samples were drawn on day 63, counting from the first vaccine or placebo injection. TCRdb's table, derived via immunoSEQ multiplex PCR, lists solely in-frame clones and lacks some. The repertoire holds about 680,000 clones, with 89% as singletons. The starting material was peripheral blood, obtained in a trial of Ad26.COV2.S vaccine versus placebo. Receptors were obtained from a person aged 18-60 years who received the Ad26.COV2.S COVID-19 vaccine or a placebo.

This clone has just a few counts. DNA of the CDR3: TGTGCCAGCAGCTTAGAGTCCCAGGGCAGCGAGCAGTACTTC. As protein: CASSLESQGSEQYF. The chain has TRBV7-2 and TRBJ2-7; the D gene is possibly TRBD1 (5 bases). CDR3 length equals 14 residues. Trimming pared 1 base from V and 6 bases from J, leaving 13 bases between. Per germline, CDR1 SGHTA and CDR2 FQGNSA.

This clone was seen only a few times. This chain uses TRBV29-1 with TRBJ2-2, with D tentatively TRBD1 (5 bases). From germline, CDR1 is SQVTM and CDR2 ANQGSEA. Trimming took off 7 bases at V and 4 bases at J, with 13 bases between the two ends. This CDR3 has 13 residues. The CDR3 loop is CSAQGAVTGELFF. The CDR3, as DNA: TGCAGCGCCCAAGGGGCCGTCACCGGGGAGCTGTTTTTT.